This T cell receptor beta chain was identified during a study of spatial heterogeneity in lung cancer. Study information: There were approximately 69 donors, all of them untreated patients with early-stage non-small cell lung cancer. Detection consistently captured more beta-chain sequences than alpha-chain sequences. Study-level points and caveats: Ubiquitous expanded tumor TCRs appeared in blood more at resection than follow-up.

TCR cDNA molecules were tagged individually, and each one carried a unique molecular identifier. TCRdb reanalysed the 5' RACE reads using MiXCR and keeps one entry per CDR3 protein. The top ten hold 22% of the sample, which has about 26,000 distinct CDR3 sequences, under 6.5% seen once. From germline, CDR1 is LNHDA and CDR2 SQIVND (reference sequence). The trim removed 6 bases at V and 5 bases at J, leaving 5 bases unmatched. CDR3 size: 14 residues. Time point: blood at routine non-recurrence follow-up after resection. Tumor, nontumor lung or frozen PBMC supplied whole RNA, sequenced without sorting. This clonotype was picked up many times. Its antigen is not identified.

The input for sequencing was PBMCs, taken at follow-up. This sequence joins TRBV19 and TRBJ2-5, with 11 bases fitting TRBD2. The origin of this receptor is a male donor with early-stage non-small cell lung cancer. The CDR3 here is CASSTSSGRETQYF. In DNA form, the CDR3 reads TGTGCCAGTAGCACCTCTAGCGGGAGGGAGACCCAGTACTTC.